This TCR beta chain was captured by sequencing in a study of vaccination effects on CD4 cells after COVID-19. The ends lost 3 bases at V and 4 bases at J; junction bases unmatched: 2. The CDR3 runs to 15 residues. Germline V gives CDR1 LNHNV, CDR2 YYDKDF (reference sequence). Regarding this clone: Its specificity is unknown.

Expansion with viral peptide pools was applied to antigen-specific CD4+ T cells by the ViraFEST assay prior to sequencing. Investigators separated out CD4+ T cells once approximately 11 days of culture had passed. Vaccinated recipients, who were negative for nucleocapsid antibodies, had no history of SARS-CoV-2 infection. Produced via immunoSEQ multiplex PCR; TCRdb's table is partial and in-frame only. The data contain about 43,000 clones, around 76% of them singletons. The chain recombines TRBV15 with TRBJ2-1; 11 bases agree with TRBD2. The TCR sequence derives from a human donor who received a COVID-19 vaccine. Sequences were derived from CD4+ T cells from PBMCs cultured with SARS-CoV-2 spike peptides, sampled before COVID-19 vaccination. The CDR3 DNA is TGTGCCACCAGCAGGCCTAGCGGGGGGTACAATGAGCAGTTCTTC. Residues: CATSRPSGGYNEQFF.